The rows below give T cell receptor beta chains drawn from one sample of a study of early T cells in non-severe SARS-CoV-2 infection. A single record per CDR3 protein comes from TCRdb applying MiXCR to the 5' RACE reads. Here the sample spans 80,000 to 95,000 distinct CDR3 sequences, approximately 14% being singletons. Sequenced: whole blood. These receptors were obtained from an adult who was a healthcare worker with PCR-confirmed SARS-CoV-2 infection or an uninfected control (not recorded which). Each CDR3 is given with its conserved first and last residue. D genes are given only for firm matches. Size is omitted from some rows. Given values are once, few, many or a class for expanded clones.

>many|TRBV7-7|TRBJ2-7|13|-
CASSLGPRNEQYF
TGTGCTAGCAGCTTAGGCCCTAGAAACGAGCAGTACTTC
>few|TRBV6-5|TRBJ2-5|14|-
CASSYSMVQETQYF
TGTGCCAGCAGTTACTCGATGGTCCAAGAGACCCAGTACTTC
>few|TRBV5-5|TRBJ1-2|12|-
CASSSGPPGYTF
TGTGCCAGCAGCTCGGGCCCCCCTGGCTACACCTTC
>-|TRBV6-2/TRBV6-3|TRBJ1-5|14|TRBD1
CASLLTGTGGSQHF
TGTGCCAGCTTGTTAACCGGGACAGGAGGATCCCAGCATTTT
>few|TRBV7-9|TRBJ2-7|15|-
CASSSPGAIAYEQYF
TGTGCCAGCAGCTCCCCCGGGGCCATCGCCTACGAGCAGTACTTC
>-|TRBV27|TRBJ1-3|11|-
CASSFGNTIYF
TGTGCCAGCAGTTTTGGAAACACCATATATTTT
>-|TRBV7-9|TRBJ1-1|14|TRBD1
CASSSDRVNTEAFF
TGTGCCAGCAGCTCCGACAGGGTTAACACTGAAGCTTTCTTT
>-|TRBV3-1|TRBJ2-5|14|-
CASSQGVMQETQYF
TGTGCCAGCAGCCAAGGTGTCATGCAAGAGACCCAGTACTTC
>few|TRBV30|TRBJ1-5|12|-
CAGGRDNQPQHF
TGTGCTGGGGGGAGGGACAATCAGCCCCAGCATTTT
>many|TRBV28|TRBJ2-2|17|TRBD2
CASSSPSERGYTGELFF
TGTGCCAGCAGCTCCCCATCCGAGCGGGGCTACACCGGGGAGCTGTTTTTT
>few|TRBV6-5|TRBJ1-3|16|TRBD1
CASSSPGGSPGNTIYF
TGTGCCAGCAGTTCCCCAGGGGGTTCCCCTGGAAACACCATATATTTT
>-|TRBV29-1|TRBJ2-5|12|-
CSVRQGGETQYF
TGCAGCGTTCGACAGGGAGGGGAGACCCAGTACTTC
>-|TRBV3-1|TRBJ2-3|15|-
CASSQEERVRDTQYF
TGTGCCAGCAGCCAAGAGGAAAGGGTACGAGATACGCAGTATTTT
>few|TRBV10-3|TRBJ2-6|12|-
CATVGGANVLTF
TGTGCCACCGTAGGCGGGGCCAACGTCCTGACTTTC
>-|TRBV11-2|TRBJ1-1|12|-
CASTSGGTEAFF
TGTGCCAGCACCTCAGGCGGGACTGAAGCTTTCTTT
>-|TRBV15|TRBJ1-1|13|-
CATSRDTVGEAFF
TGTGCCACCAGCAGAGATACAGTCGGTGAAGCTTTCTTT
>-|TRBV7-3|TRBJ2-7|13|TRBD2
CASGRGGSYEQYF
TGTGCCAGCGGCCGCGGGGGCTCCTACGAGCAGTACTTC
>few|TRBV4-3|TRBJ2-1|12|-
CASSQGVGEQFF
TGCGCCAGCAGCCAAGGGGTGGGTGAGCAGTTCTTC
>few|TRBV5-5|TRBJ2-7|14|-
CASSLQGPRYEQYF
TGTGCCAGCAGCTTGCAGGGTCCCCGCTACGAGCAGTACTTC
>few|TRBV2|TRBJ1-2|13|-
CASSPNWEDGYTF
TGTGCCAGCAGCCCAAATTGGGAGGATGGCTACACCTTC
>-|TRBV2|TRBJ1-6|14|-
CASSPGPGPSPLHF
TGTGCCAGCTCACCGGGTCCAGGGCCTTCACCCCTCCACTTT
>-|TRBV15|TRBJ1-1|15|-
CATSREDRVNTEAFF
TGTGCCACCAGCAGGGAAGACAGAGTGAACACTGAAGCTTTCTTT
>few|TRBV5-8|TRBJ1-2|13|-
CASSLDGRNGYTF
TGTGCCAGCAGCTTGGATGGCAGAAATGGCTACACCTTC
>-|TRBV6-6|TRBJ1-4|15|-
CASSYARISNEKLFF
TGTGCCAGCAGTTACGCCCGGATCTCGAATGAAAAACTGTTTTTT
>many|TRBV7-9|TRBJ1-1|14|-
CASSRNMGDTEAFF
TGTGCCAGCAGCCGAAACATGGGAGACACTGAAGCTTTCTTT
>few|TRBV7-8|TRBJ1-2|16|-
CASSPNRALFDYGYTF
TGTGCCAGCAGCCCGAACAGGGCGCTCTTTGACTATGGCTACACCTTC
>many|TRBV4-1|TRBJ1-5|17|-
CASSQDLAGASNQPQHF
TGCGCCAGCAGCCAAGATCTGGCAGGGGCAAGCAATCAGCCCCAGCATTTT
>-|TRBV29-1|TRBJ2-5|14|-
CSVELGGPRETQYF
TGCAGCGTTGAATTGGGGGGGCCCCGAGAGACCCAGTACTTC
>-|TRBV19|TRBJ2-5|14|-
CASSIQGGWETQYF
TGTGCCAGTAGTATCCAGGGCGGTTGGGAGACCCAGTACTTC
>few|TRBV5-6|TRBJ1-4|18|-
CASSLLGIRSLGTEKLFF
TGTGCCAGCAGCTTGTTGGGTATACGGTCTCTTGGGACAGAAAAACTGTTTTTT
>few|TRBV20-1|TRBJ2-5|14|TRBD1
CSAITPTGKETQYF
TGCAGTGCTATAACTCCGACAGGGAAAGAGACCCAGTACTTC
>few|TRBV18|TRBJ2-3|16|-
CASSPLLPSSTDTQYF
TGTGCCAGCTCACCCCTGCTACCTTCAAGCACAGATACGCAGTATTTT
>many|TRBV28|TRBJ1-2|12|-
CASSLEGYGYTF
TGTGCCAGCTCCCTCGAAGGCTATGGCTACACCTTC
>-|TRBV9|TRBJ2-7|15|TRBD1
CASSEGQGEGYEQHF
TGTGCCAGCAGCGAGGGACAGGGAGAGGGATACGAGCAGCACTTC
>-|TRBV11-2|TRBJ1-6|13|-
CASSLGGRSPLHF
TGTGCCAGCAGCTTAGGGGGTCGGTCACCCCTCCACTTT
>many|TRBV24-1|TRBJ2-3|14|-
CATGSSGSTDTQYF
TGTGCCACCGGCAGTAGCGGAAGCACAGATACGCAGTATTTT
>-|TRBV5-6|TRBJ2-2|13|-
CASSFGDPGELFF
TGTGCCAGCAGCTTTGGGGATCCCGGGGAGCTGTTTTTT
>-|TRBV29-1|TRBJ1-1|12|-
CSAGPMGTEAFF
TGCAGCGCTGGTCCCATGGGCACTGAAGCTTTCTTT
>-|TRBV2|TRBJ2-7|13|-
CASSPRQNYEQYF
TGTGCCAGCAGCCCACGACAGAACTACGAGCAGTACTTC
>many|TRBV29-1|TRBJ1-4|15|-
CSVSSPGGRNEKLFF
TGCAGCGTTTCATCCCCCGGGGGCAGAAATGAAAAACTGTTTTTT
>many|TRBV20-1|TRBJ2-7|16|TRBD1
CSARDPRQGTLYEQYF
TGCAGTGCTAGGGACCCACGACAGGGGACTCTCTACGAGCAGTACTTC